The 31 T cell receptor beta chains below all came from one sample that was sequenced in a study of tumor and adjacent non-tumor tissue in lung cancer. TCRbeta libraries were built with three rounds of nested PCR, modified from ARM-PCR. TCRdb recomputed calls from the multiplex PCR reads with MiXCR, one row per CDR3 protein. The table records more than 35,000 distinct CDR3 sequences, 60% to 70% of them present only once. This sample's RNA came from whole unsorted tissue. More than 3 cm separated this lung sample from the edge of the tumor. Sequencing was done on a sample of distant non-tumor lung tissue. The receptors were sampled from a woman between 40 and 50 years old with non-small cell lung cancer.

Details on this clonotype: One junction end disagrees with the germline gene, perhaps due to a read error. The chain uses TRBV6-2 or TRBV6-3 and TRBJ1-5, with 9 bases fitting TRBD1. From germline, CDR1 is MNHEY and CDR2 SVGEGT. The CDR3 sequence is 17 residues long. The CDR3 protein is CARSGGQGGYSNQPQHF. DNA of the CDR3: TGTGCCAGGAGTGGGGGACAGGGAGGATATAGCAATCAGCCCCAGCATTTC.

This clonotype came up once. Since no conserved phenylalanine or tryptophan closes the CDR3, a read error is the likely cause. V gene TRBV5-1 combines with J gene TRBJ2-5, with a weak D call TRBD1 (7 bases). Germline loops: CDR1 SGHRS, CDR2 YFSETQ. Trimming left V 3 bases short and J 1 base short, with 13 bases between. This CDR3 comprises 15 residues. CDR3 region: CASSWGDSFQETQYS. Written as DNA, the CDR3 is TGCGCCAGCAGCTGGGGGGACAGCTTCCAAGAGACCCAGTACTCC.

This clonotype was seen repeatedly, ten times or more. The CDR3 nucleotides are TGCGCCAGCAGCACCGGACAGGGGACCCACAATGAGCAGTTCTTC. Its translation is CASSTGQGTHNEQFF. The V gene is TRBV5-1, the J gene TRBJ2-1; 9 positions agree with TRBD1. Germline V gene lookup returns CDR1 SGHRS and CDR2 YFSETQ. The CDR3 runs 15 residues. The trim removed 4 bases at V and 5 bases at J, leaving 7 bases unmatched.

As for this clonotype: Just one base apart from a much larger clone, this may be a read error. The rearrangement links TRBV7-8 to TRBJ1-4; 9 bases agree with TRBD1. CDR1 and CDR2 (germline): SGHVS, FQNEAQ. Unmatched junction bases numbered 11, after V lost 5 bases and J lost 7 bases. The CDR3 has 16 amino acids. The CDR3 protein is CASSANVQGAREKLFF. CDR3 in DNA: TGTGCCAGCAGCGCAAACGTACAGGGGGCGCGTGAAAAACTGTTTTTT.

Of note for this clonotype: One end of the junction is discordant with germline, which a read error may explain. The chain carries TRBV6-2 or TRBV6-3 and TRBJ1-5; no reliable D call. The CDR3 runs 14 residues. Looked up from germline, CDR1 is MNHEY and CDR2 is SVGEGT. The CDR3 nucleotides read TGTGTCAGCAGCCGCCGGGCAGATAATCAGCCCCAGCATTTT. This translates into CVSSRRADNQPQHF.

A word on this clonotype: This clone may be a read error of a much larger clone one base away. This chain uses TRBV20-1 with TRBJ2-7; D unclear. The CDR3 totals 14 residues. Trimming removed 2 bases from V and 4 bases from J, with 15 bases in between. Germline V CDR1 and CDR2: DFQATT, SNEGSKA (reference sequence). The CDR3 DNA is TGCAGTGCTAGACGCCGGAACTCAAGTTACGAGCAGTACTTC. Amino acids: CSARRRNSSYEQYF.

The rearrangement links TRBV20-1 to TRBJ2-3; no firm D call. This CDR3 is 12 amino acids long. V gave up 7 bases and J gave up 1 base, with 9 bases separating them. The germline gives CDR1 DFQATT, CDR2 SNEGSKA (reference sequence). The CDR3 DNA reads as TGCAGTGGCAGCTCGGGCACAGATACGCAGTATTTT. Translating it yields CSGSSGTDTQYF.

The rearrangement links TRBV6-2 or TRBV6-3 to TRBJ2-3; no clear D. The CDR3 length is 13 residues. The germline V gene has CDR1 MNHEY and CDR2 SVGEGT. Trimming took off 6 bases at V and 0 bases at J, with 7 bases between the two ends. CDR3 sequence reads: CASSRDSTDTQYF. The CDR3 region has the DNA TGTGCCAGCAGCCGAGACAGCACAGATACGCAGTATTTT.

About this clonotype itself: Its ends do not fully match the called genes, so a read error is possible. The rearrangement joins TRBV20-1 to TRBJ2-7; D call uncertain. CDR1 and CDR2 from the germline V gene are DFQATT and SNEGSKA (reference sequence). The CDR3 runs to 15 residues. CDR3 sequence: CNARDWVSLSYEQYF. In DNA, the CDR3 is TGCAATGCTAGAGACTGGGTGTCGCTGAGCTACGAGCAGTACTTC.

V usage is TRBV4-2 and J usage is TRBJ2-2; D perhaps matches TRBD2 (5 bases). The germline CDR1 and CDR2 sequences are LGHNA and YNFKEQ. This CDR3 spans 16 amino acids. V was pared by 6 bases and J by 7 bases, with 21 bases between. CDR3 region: CASSQMRGSGSGELFF. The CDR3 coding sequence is TGTGCCAGCAGTCAAATGAGAGGGTCGGGCAGCGGGGAGCTGTTTTTT.

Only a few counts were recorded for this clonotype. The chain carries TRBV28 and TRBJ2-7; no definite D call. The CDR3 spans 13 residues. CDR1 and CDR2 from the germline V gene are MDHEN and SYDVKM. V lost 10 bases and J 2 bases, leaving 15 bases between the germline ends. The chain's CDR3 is CATRHEATYEQYF. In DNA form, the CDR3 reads TGTGCCACCCGGCATGAGGCCACCTACGAGCAGTACTTC.

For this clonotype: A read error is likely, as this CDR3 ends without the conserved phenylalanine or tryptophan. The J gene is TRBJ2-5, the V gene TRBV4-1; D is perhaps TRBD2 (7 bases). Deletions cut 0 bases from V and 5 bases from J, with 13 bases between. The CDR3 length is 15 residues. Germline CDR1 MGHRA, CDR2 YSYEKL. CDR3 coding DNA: TGCGCCAGCAGCCAAGATCGGGGCGGGGGCGAGACCCAGTACTAC. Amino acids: CASSQDRGGGETQYY.

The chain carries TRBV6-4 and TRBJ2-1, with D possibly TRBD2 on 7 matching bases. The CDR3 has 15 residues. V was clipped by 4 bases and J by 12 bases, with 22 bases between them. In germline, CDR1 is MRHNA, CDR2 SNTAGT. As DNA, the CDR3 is TGTGCCAGCAGTGCACGGGGGGCAAAAAGCGATGCGCAGTTCTTC. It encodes CASSARGAKSDAQFF.

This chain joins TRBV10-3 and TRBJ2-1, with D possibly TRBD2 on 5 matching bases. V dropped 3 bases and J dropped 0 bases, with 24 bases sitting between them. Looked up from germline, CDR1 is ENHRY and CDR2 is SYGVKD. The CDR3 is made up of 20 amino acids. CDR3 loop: CAISEFTPLGAPSSYNEQFF. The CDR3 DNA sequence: TGTGCCATCAGTGAATTTACACCCCTGGGAGCGCCAAGCTCCTACAATGAGCAGTTCTTC.

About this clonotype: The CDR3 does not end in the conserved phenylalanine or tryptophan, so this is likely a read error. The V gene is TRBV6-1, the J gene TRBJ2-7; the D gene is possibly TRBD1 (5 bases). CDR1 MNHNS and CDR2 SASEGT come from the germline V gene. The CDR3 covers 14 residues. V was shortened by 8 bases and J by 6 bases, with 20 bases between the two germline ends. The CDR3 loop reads CASCSGPGTGEQYS. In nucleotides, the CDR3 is TGTGCCAGCTGTTCCGGGCCAGGCACAGGCGAGCAGTACTCC.

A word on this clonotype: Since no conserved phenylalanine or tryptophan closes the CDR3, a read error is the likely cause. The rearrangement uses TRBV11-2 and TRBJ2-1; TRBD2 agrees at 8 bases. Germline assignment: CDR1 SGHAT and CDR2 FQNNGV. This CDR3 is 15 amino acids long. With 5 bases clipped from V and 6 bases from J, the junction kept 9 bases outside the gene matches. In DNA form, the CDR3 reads TGTGCCAGCAGCCTGCAACTAGCGGCTGCCAATGAGCAGTTCTTA. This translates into CASSLQLAAANEQFL.

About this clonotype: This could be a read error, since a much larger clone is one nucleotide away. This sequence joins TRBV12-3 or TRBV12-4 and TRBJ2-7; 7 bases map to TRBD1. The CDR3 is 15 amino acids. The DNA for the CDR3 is TGTGTCAGCAGTGGAATTGGGGACAGCTCCTACGAGCAGTACTTC. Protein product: CVSSGIGDSSYEQYF.

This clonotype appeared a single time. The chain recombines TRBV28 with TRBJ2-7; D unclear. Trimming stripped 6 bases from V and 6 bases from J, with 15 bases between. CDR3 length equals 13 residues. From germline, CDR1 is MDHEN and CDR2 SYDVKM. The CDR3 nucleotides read TGTGCCAGCAGAGTCCCATCCCTCCCCGAGCAGTACTTC. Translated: CASRVPSLPEQYF.

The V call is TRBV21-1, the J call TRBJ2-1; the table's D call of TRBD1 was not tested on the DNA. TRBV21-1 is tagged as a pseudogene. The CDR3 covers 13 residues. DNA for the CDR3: TGTGCCAGCCGGTTCCAGGGATACAATGAGCAGTTCTTC. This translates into CASRFQGYNEQFF.

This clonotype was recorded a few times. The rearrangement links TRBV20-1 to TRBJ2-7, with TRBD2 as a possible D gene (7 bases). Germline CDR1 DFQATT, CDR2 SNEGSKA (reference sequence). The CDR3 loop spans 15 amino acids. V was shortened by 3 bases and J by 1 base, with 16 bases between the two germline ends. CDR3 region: CSARGASGLSYEQYF. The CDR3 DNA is TGCAGTGCTAGGGGGGCTAGCGGACTATCCTACGAGCAGTACTTC.

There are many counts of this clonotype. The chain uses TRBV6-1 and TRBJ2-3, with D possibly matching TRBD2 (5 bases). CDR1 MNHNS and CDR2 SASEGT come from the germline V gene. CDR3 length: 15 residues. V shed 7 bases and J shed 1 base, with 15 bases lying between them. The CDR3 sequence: CASIPRVWGTDTQYF. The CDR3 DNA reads TGTGCCAGCATTCCGAGGGTGTGGGGCACAGATACGCAGTATTTT.

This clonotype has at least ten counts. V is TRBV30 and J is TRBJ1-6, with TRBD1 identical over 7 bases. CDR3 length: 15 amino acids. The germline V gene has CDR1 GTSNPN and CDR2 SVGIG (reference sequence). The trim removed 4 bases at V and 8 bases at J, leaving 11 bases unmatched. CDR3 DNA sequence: TGTGCCTGGACCCCACTCCGGGACAGAGATTCACCCCTCCACTTT. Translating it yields CAWTPLRDRDSPLHF.

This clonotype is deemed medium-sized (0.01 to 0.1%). CDR3 in DNA: TGTGCCAGCAGCCTACGACGGCCCTACGAGCAGTACTTC. Translation: CASSLRRPYEQYF. The V and J genes are TRBV11-3 and TRBJ2-7; D not resolved. The V and J ends lost 5 bases and 2 bases respectively, with 10 bases between them. Germline CDR1 SGHNT, CDR2 YENEEA. This CDR3 region has 13 residues.

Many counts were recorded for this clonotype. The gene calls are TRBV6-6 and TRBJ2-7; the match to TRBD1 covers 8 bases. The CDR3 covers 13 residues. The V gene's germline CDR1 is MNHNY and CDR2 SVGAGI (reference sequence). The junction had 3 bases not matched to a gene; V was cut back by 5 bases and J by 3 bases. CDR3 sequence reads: CASSPGGRYEQYF. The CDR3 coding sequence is TGTGCCAGCAGTCCAGGGGGCCGCTACGAGCAGTACTTC.

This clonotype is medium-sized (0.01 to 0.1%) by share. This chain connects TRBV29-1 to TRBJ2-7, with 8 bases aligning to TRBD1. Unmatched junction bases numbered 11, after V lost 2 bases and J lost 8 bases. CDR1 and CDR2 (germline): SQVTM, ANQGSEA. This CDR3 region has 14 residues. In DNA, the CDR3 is TGCAGCGTTGAACTTTACCCCGGGACAGGCCAGCAGTACTTC. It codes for CSVELYPGTGQQYF.

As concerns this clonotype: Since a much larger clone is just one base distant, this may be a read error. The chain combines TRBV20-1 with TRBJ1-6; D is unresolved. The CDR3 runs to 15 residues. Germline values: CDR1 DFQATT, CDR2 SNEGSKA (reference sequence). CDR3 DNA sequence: TGCAATGCTAGATCCGGGTCAGGAGATAATTCACCCCTCCACTTT. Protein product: CNARSGSGDNSPLHF.

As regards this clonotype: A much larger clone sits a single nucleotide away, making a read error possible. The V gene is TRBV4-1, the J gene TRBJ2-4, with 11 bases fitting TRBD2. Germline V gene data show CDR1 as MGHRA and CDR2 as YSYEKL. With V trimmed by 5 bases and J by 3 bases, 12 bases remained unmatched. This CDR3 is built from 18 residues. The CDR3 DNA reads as TGCGCCAGCAGCTTTAACCCTAGCGGGGGGACTGTCAAAAACATTCAGTACTTC. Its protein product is CASSFNPSGGTVKNIQYF.

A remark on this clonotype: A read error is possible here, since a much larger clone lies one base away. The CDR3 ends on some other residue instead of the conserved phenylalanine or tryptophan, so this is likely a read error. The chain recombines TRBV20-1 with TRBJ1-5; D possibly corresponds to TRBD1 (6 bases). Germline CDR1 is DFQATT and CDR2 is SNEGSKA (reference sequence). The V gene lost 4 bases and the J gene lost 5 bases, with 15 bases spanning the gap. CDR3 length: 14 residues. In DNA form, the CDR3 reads TGCAGTGCTAATTGGGACACCCAAGATCAGCCCCAGCATGTT. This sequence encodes CSANWDTQDQPQHV.

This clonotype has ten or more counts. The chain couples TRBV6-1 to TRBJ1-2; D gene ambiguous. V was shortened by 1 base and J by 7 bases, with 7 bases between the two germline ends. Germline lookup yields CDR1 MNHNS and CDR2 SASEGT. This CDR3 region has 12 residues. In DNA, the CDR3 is TGTGCCAGCAGTGAAGTAGTTGGTGGCTACACCTTC. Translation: CASSEVVGGYTF.

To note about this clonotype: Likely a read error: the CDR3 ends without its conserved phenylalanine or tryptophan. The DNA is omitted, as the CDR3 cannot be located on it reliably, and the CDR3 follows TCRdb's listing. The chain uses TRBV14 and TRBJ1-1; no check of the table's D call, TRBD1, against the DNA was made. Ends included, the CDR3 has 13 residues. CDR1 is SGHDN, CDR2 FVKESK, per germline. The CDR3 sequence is CASSPGQNTEASL.

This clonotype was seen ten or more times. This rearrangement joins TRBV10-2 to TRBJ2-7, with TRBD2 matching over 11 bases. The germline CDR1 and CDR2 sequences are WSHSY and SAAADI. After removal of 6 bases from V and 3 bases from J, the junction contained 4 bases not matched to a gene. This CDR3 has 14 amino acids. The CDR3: CASRPTSGNYEQYF. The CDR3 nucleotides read TGCGCCAGCAGGCCGACTAGCGGGAACTACGAGCAGTACTTC.